This entry features one T cell receptor beta chain sequence. What it recognizes is unknown. The data belong to a study of T cell responses to AZD1222 COVID-19 vaccine. Study-wide results and caveats: Clonal diversity was possibly underestimated, and the donors were mostly white British, with more females. Reports indicate that nearly half of spike-specific TCRs are directed at unmutated variant regions. Repertoire collection took place solely once the T cell response had peaked.

TCRdb keeps only in-frame clones here, not all; method: immunoSEQ multiplex PCR. The data show around 140,000 clones, around 90% seen once. CDR3 length: 17 amino acids. Looked up from germline, CDR1 is MNHEY and CDR2 is SMNVEV (reference sequence). Trimming stripped 3 bases from V and 2 bases from J, with 16 bases between. The chain has TRBV27 and TRBJ2-2; D may match TRBD1 or TRBD2 (7 bases each). The clonotype originates from an adult in good health. The sample consisted of peripheral blood, taken on day 0 of AZD1222 vaccination. CDR3 region: CASSFRGGLTNTGELFF. In nucleotides, the CDR3 is TGTGCCAGCAGTTTCAGGGGGGGGCTTACCAACACCGGGGAGCTGTTTTTT.